The present TCR beta chain was sequenced within a study of control samples from healthy donors and cancer patients. CDR1 LNHDA and CDR2 SQIVND come from the germline V gene (reference sequence). This CDR3 region has 15 residues. The V end lost 3 bases, the J end lost 4 bases, and 14 bases lay between the germline ends. Some clones are missing from TCRdb's copy, which holds only in-frame ones; the method was immunoSEQ multiplex PCR. Of 50,000 or so clones detected, 70% to 90% appear once; the ten largest clones hold less than 4%. This TCR was recovered from a middle-aged man in good health. Sample: blood. The rearrangement joins TRBV19 to TRBJ2-3; maybe TRBD1 (6 bases). The CDR3 here is CASSINPRGPDTQYF. The CDR3 DNA reads as TGTGCCAGTAGTATTAATCCCAGGGGCCCAGATACGCAGTATTTT.